Sequencing of this T cell receptor (beta chain) was carried out in a study of T-cell reconstitution after alpha-beta-depleted transplantation in children. TCRbeta library construction was performed incorporating unique molecular identifiers. MiXCR, run by TCRdb on the PCR reads, gives a single entry per CDR3 protein. The data show about 610,000 distinct CDR3 sequences, about 10% seen once. This clonotype was detected a few times. This sequence originates from a human donor who donated a stem cell graft to a child with acute myeloid leukemia. The material sequenced was PBMCs from the stem cell graft donor, taken from the stem cell graft.

CDR3 sequence: CASSWGLASGTGELFF. CDR3 in DNA: TGTGCCAGCAGCTGGGGACTAGCGAGCGGCACCGGGGAGCTGTTTTTT. This chain connects TRBV5-5 to TRBJ2-2, with 10 bases that match TRBD2. The V gene end was trimmed by 3 bases and the J gene end by 4 bases; junction bases not matched to a gene: 6. The CDR3 is made up of 16 amino acids. CDR1 is SGHKS and CDR2 is YYEKEE in the germline V gene (reference sequence).